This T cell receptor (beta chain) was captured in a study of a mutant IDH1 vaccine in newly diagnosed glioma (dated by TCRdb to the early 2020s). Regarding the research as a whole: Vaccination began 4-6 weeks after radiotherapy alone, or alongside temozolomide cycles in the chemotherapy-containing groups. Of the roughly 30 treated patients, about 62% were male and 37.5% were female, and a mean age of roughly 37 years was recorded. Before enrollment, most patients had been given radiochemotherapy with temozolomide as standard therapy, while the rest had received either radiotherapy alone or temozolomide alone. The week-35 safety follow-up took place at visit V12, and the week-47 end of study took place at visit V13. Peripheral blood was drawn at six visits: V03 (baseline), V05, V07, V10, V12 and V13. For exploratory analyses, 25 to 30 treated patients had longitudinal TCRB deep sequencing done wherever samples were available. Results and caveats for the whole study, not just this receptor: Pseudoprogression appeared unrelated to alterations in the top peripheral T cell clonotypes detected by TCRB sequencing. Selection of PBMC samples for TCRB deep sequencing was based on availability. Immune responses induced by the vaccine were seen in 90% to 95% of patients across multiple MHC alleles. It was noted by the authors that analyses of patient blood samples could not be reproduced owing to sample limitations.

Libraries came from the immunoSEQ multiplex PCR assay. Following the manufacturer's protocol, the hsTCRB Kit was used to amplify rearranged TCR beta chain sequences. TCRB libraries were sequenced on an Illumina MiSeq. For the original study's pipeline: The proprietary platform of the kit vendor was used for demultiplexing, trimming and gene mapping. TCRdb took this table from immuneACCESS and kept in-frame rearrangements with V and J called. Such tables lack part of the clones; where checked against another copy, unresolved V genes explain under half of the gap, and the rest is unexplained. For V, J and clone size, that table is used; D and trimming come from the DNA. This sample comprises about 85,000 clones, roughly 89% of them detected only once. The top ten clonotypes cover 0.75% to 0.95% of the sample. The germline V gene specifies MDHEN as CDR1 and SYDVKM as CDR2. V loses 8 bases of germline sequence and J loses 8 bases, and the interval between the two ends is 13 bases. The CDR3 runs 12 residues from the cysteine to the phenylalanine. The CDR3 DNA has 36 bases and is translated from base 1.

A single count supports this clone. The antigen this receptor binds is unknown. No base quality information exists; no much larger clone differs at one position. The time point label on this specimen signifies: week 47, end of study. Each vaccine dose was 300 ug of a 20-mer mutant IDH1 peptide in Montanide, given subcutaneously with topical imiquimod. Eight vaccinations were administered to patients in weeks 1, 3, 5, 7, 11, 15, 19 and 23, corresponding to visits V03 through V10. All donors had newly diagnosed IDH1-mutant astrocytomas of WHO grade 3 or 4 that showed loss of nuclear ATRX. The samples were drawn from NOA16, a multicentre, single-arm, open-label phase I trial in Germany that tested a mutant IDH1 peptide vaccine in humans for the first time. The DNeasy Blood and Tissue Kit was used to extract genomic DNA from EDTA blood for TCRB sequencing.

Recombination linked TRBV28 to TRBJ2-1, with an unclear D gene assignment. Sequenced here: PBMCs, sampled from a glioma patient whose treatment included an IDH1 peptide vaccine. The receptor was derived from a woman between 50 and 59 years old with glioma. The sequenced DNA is TGTGCCAGCCGGGCCAACCTCCATGAGCAGTTCTTC. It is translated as CASRANLHEQFF.